One and the same sample provided the 5 T cell receptor beta chains below, sequenced in a study of quantifying T cell responses using KT2 cells. Study in general: Reverse transcription used primers in the TCR alpha and beta constant regions.

The cDNA 3' end received a ligated oligonucleotide with a UMI. The first PCR ran 4 to 5 cycles with an equimolar RC1.1 and RC1.2 beta primer mix. Each CDR3 protein gets one entry after TCRdb re-called the UMI-ligation and nested PCR reads with MiXCR. The sample includes around 30,000 distinct CDR3 sequences, approximately 10% of them seen just once. The specimen was PBMCs spiked with cells of the T cell clone KT2. These receptors came from a human donor.

V gene TRBV4-2 combines with J gene TRBJ2-7; D unclear. Looked up from germline, CDR1 is LGHNA and CDR2 is YNFKEQ. The CDR3 length is 14 residues. Trimming left V 0 bases short and J 3 bases short, with 9 bases between. In DNA form, the CDR3 reads TGTGCCAGCAGCCAAGATGTGAGAAGCTACGAGCAGTACTTC. Residues: CASSQDVRSYEQYF.

The genes are TRBV14 and TRBJ2-7; D is unresolved. Germline V gene data show CDR1 as SGHDN and CDR2 as FVKESK. This CDR3 has 13 amino acids. The V gene lost 3 bases and the J gene lost 2 bases, with 8 bases spanning the gap. The CDR3: CASSHWGTYEQYF. The CDR3 DNA is TGTGCCAGCAGCCATTGGGGTACCTACGAGCAGTACTTC.

This clonotype occurred many times. V and J are TRBV5-6 and TRBJ2-3; unclear D gene. This CDR3 region has 12 residues. Trimming shortened V by 0 bases and J by 4 bases, and 3 bases separated the two germline ends. In germline, CDR1 is SGHDT, CDR2 YYEEEE. The CDR3: CASSLGSDTQYF. The CDR3 coding sequence is TGTGCCAGCAGCTTGGGGTCAGATACGCAGTATTTT.

The rearrangement joins TRBV6-5 to TRBJ2-6; 8 bases align to TRBD1. This CDR3 is built from 20 residues. Germline V CDR1 and CDR2: MNHEY, SVGAGI. V lost 2 bases, J lost 4 bases, and 16 bases stayed unmatched. CDR3 nucleotides: TGTGCCAGCAGTTACGCACTCCGGGACAGGTCTCTTCGGGGGGCCAACGTCCTGACTTTC. Translated, it gives CASSYALRDRSLRGANVLTF.

V is TRBV7-2 and J is TRBJ2-7; D possibly corresponds to TRBD1 (6 bases). Trimming stripped 5 bases from V and 1 base from J, with 18 bases between. This CDR3 is 16 amino acids long. Per the germline V gene, CDR1 is SGHTA and CDR2 is FQGNSA. CDR3 amino acids: CASSNHARGSSYEQYF. The CDR3 nucleotides read TGTGCCAGCAGCAATCACGCCAGGGGCAGTTCCTACGAGCAGTACTTC. The whole variable domain, remainder taken from reference TRBV7-2 and TRBJ2-7, is GAGVSQSPSNKVTEKGKDVELRCDPISGHTALYWYRQSLGQGLEFLIYFQGNSAPDKSGLPSDRFSAERTGGSVSTLTIQRTQQEDSAVYLCASSNHARGSSYEQYFGPGTRLTVT.